This T cell receptor (beta chain) derives from a study of blood T cell dynamics during melanoma immunotherapy. Only in-frame clones appear in the TCRdb table, and some are missing; sequencing was by immunoSEQ multiplex PCR. The sample shows approximately 10,000 clones, approximately 90% of them seen only once. Stated time point: week 3, after first cycle of checkpoint inhibitor. The CDR3 runs 14 residues. After removal of 5 bases from V and 3 bases from J, the junction contained 6 bases not matched to a gene. CDR1 ENHRY and CDR2 SYGVKD come from the germline V gene. The rearrangement uses TRBV10-3 and TRBJ1-1; 7 positions match TRBD1. Sequencing used blood, obtained from a patient treated with checkpoint blockade. This TCR came from a human donor with melanoma. The DNA of the CDR3 is TGTGCCATCAGTCGACAGGGCGGGGACACTGAAGCTTTCTTT. As protein: CAISRQGGDTEAFF.